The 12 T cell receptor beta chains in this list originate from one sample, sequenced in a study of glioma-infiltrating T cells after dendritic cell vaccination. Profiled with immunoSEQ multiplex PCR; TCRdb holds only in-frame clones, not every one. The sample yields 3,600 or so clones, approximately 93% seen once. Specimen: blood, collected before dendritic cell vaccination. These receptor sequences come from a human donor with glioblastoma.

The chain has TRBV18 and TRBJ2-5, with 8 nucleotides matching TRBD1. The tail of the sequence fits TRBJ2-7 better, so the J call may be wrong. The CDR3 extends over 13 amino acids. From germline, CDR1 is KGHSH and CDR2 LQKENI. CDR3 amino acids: CASSPTGGNEQYF. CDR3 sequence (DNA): TGTGCCAGCTCACCTACAGGGGGAAACGAGCAGTACTTC.

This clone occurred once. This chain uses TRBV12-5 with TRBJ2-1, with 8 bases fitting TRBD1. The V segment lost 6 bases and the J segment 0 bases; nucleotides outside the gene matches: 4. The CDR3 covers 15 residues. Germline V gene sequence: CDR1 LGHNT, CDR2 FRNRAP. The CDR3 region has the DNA TGTGCTAGTGGCCCTGACAGGGGCTCCTACAATGAGCAGTTCTTC. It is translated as CASGPDRGSYNEQFF. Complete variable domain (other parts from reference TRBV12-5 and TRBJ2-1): DARVTQTPRHKVTEMGQEVTMRCQPILGHNTVFWYRQTMMQGLELLAYFRNRAPLDDSGMPKDRFSAEMPDATLATLKIQPSEPRDSAVYFCASGPDRGSYNEQFFGPGTRLTVL.

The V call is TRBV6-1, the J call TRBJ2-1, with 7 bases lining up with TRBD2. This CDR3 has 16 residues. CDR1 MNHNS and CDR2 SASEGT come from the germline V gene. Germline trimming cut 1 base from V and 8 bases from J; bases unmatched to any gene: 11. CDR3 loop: CASSEEAGPPEDEQFF. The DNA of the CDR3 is TGTGCCAGCAGTGAAGAAGCGGGACCCCCCGAGGATGAGCAGTTCTTC.

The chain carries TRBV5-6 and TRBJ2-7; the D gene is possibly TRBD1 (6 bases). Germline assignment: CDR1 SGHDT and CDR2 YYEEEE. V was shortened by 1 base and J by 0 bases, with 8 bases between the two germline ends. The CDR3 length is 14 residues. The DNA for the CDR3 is TGTGCCAGCAGCTTGCTACAGGGCTCCTACGAGCAGTACTTC. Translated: CASSLLQGSYEQYF.

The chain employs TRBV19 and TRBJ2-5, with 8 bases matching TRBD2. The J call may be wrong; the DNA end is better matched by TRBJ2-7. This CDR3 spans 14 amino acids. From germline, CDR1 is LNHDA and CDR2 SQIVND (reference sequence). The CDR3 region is CASSLLAANYEQYF. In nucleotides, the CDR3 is TGTGCCAGTAGTTTACTAGCGGCGAACTACGAGCAGTACTTC.

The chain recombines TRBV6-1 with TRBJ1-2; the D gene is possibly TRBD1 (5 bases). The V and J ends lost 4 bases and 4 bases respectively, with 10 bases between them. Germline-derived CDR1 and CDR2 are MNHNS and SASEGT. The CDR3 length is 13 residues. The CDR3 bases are TGTGCCAGCAGTGTCCAGGGCCTCTATGGCTACACCTTC. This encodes CASSVQGLYGYTF.

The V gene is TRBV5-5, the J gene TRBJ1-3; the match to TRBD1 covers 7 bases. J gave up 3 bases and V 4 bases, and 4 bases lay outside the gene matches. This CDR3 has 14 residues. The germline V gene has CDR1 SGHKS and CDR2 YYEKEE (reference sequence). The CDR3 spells CASSVTGNGNTIYF. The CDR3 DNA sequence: TGTGCCAGCAGCGTGACAGGGAATGGAAACACCATATATTTT.

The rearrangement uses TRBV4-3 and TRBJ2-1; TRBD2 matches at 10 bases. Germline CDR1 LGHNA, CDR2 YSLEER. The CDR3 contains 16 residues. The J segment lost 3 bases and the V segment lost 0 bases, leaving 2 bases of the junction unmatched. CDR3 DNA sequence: TGCGCCAGCAGCCAAGAATTAGCGGGAGGCTACAATGAGCAGTTCTTC. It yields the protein CASSQELAGGYNEQFF.

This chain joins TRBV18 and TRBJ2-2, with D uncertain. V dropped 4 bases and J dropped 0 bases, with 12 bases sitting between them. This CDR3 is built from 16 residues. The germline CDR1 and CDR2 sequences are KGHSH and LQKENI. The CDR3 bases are TGTGCCAGCTCACTCAATACACCGTCGAACACCGGGGAGCTGTTTTTT. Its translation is CASSLNTPSNTGELFF.

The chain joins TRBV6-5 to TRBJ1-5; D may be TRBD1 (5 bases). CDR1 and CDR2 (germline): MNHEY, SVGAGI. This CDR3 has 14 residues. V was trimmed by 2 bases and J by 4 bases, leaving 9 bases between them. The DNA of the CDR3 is TGTGCCAGCAGTTACGCCGGGGGTAATCAGCCCCAGCATTTT. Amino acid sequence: CASSYAGGNQPQHF.

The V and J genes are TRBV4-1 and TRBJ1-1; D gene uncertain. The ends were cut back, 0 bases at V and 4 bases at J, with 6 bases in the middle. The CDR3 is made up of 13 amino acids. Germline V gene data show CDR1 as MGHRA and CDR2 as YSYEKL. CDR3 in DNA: TGCGCCAGCAGCCAAGAGGGCCCCACTGAAGCTTTCTTT. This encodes CASSQEGPTEAFF.

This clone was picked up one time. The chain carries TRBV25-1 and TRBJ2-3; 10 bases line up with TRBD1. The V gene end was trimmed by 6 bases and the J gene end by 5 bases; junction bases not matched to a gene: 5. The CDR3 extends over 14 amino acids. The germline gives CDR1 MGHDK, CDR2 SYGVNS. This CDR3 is CASRKTGGKDTQYF. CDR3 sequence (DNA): TGTGCCAGCAGGAAGACAGGGGGCAAAGATACGCAGTATTTT.